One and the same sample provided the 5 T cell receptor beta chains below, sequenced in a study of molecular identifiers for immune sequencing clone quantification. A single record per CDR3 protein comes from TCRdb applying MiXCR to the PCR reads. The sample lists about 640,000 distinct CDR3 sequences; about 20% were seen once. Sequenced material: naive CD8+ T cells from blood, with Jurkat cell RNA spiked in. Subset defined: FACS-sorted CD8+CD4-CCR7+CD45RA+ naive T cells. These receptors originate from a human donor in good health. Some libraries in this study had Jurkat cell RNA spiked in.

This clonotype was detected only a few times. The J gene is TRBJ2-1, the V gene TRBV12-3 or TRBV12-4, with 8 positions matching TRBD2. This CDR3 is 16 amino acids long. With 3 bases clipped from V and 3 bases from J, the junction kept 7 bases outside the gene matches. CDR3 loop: CASSFLRGDYYNEQFF. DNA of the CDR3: TGTGCCAGCAGTTTTTTGCGGGGGGACTACTACAATGAGCAGTTCTTC.

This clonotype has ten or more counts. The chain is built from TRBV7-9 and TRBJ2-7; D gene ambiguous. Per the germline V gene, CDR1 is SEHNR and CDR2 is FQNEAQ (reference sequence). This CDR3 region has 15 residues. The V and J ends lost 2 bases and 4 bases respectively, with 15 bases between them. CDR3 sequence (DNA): TGTGCCAGCAGCTTATTTGGGCGAGAGTCTTACGAGCAGTACTTC. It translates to CASSLFGRESYEQYF.

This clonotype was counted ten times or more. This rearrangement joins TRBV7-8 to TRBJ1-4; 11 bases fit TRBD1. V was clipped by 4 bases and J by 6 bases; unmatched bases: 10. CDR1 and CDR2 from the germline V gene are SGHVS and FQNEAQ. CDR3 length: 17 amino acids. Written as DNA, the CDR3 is TGTGCCAGCAGCTCCTACCCCTCGGACAGGGGGCATGAAAAACTGTTTTTT. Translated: CASSSYPSDRGHEKLFF. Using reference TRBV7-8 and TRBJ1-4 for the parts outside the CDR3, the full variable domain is GAGVSQSPRYKVAKRGQDVALRCDPISGHVSLFWYQQALGQGPEFLTYFQNEAQLDKSGLPSDRFFAERPEGSVSTLKIQRTQQEDSAVYLCASSSYPSDRGHEKLFFGSGTQLSVL.

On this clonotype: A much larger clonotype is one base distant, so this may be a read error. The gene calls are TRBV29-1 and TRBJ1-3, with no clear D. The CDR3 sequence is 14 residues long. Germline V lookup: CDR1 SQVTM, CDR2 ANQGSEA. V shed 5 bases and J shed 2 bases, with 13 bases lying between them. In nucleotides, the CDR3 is TGCAGCGTTCAGAAGGGAGGGACTGGAAACACCATATATTTT. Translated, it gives CSVQKGGTGNTIYF.

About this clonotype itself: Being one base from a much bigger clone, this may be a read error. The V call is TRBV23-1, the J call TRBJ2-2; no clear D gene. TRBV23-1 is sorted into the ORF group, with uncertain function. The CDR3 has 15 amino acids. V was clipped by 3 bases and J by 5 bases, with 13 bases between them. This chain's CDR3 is CASSQWFEVTGELFF. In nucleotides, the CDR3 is TGCGCCAGCAGTCAGTGGTTCGAGGTAACCGGGGAGCTGTTTTTT.